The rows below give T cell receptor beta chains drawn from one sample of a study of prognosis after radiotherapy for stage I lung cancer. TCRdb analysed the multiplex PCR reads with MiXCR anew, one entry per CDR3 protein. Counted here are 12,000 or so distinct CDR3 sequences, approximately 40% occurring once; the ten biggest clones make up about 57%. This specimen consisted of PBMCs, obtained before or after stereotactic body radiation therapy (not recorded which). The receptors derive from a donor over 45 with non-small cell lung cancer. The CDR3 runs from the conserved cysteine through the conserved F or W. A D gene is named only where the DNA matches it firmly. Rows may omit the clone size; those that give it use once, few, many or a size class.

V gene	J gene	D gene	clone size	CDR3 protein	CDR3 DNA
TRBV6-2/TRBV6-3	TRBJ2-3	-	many	CASSYWETDTQYF	TGTGCCAGCAGTTATTGGGAGACAGATACGCAGTATTTT
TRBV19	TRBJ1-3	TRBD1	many	CASSAGQSSGNTIYF	TGTGCCAGTAGTGCGGGACAGTCCTCTGGAAACACCATATATTTT
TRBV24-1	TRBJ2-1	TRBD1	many	CATGTGAYNEQFF	TGTGCCACCGGGACAGGGGCCTACAATGAGCAGTTCTTC
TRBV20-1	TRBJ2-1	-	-	CSASKAGLYDEQFF	TGCAGTGCTAGCAAGGCGGGACTCTACGATGAGCAGTTCTTC
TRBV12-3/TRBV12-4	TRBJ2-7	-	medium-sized	CASSWGDEQYF	TGTGCCAGCAGTTGGGGCGACGAGCAGTACTTC
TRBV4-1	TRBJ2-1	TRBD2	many	CASSQTGGAPYNEQFF	TGCGCCAGCAGCCAAACCGGGGGGGCTCCCTACAATGAGCAGTTCTTC
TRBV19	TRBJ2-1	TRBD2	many	CASMRTSGSSYNEQFF	TGTGCCAGTATGCGGACTAGCGGTAGCTCCTACAATGAGCAGTTCTTC
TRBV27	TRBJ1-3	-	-	CASWGSGVDGNTIYF	TGTGCCAGCTGGGGGTCGGGGGTGGATGGAAACACCATATATTTT
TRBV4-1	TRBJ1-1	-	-	CASSQGIGSGATEAFF	TGCGCCAGCAGCCAAGGAATCGGCTCTGGGGCCACTGAAGCTTTCTTT
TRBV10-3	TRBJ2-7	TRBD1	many	CAISLGQGIEQYF	TGTGCCATCAGTTTGGGACAGGGAATAGAGCAGTACTTC
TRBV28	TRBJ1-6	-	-	CASSTQGTLHF	TGTGCCAGCAGCACCCAGGGTACCCTCCACTTT
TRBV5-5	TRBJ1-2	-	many	CASRPSGWLQFTNYGYTF	TGTGCCAGCAGACCCAGCGGGTGGTTACAGTTCACTAACTATGGCTACACCTTC
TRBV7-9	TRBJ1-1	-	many	CASSLAGIGTEAFF	TGTGCCAGCAGCTTAGCTGGGATCGGCACTGAAGCTTTCTTT
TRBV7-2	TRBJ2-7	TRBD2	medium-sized	CASSPGLAGAYEQYF	TGTGCCAGCAGTCCTGGACTAGCGGGAGCGTACGAGCAGTACTTC
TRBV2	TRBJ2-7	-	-	CASRGGVEQYF	TGTGCCAGCAGGGGCGGTGTCGAGCAGTACTTC
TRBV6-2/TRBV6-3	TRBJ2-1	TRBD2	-	CARSYLAGGGTEQFF	TGTGCCAGAAGTTACCTGGCGGGAGGGGGGACTGAGCAGTTCTTC
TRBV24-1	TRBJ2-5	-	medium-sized	CATSDLQGTSGETQYF	TGTGCCACCAGTGATTTGCAAGGAACCTCCGGAGAGACCCAGTACTTC
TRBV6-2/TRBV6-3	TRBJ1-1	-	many	CASSYSNSGGTEAFF	TGTGCCAGCAGTTACTCGAATTCGGGGGGCACTGAAGCTTTCTTT
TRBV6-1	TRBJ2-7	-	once	CASRSYRVPFYEQYF	TGTGCCAGCAGATCGTACAGGGTCCCATTCTACGAGCAGTACTTC
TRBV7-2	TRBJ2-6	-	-	CASREREGSGANVLTF	TGTGCCAGCAGAGAAAGAGAGGGGTCTGGGGCCAACGTCCTGACTTTC
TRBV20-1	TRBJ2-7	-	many	CSAREAGYSEQYF	TGCAGTGCTAGAGAGGCGGGATATTCCGAGCAGTACTTC
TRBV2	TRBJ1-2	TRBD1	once	CASSLQGADGYTF	TGTGCCAGCAGTTTACAGGGGGCGGATGGCTACACCTTC
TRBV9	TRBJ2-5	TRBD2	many	CASSVGSGSGGMQETQYF	TGTGCCAGCAGCGTTGGGTCTGGGAGCGGGGGCATGCAAGAGACCCAGTACTTC
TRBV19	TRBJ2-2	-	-	CASSVLGSGELFF	TGTGCCAGTAGTGTTCTAGGAAGCGGGGAGCTGTTTTTT
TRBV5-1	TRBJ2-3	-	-	CASSAYSASTDTQYF	TGCGCCAGCAGCGCCTACAGCGCTAGCACAGATACGCAGTATTTT
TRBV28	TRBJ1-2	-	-	CASRKSNYGYTF	TGTGCCAGCCGCAAGTCCAACTATGGCTACACCTTC
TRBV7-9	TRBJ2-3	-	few	CASSLGRGTDTQYF	TGTGCCAGCAGCTTAGGACGTGGCACAGATACGCAGTATTTT
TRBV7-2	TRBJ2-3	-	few	CASRPLLTTDTQYF	TGTGCCAGCAGGCCTCTACTAACCACAGATACGCAGTATTTT
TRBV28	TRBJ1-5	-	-	CASNTGTLNHPQHF	TGTGCCAGCAACACAGGGACACTTAATCATCCCCAGCATTTT
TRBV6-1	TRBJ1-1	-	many	CASRPGGPQGAFF	TGTGCCAGCAGGCCCGGGGGGCCTCAGGGAGCTTTCTTT
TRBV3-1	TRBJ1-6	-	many	CASSSTGWGGIFSPLHF	TGTGCCAGCAGCTCTACGGGGTGGGGGGGGATTTTTTCACCCCTCCACTTT
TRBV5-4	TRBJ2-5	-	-	CASSLGGHPEETQYF	TGTGCCAGCAGCTTGGGGGGGCACCCAGAGGAGACCCAGTACTTC
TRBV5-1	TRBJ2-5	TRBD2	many	CASSLVLAGGGETQYF	TGCGCCAGCAGCTTGGTCCTAGCGGGGGGCGGAGAGACCCAGTACTTC
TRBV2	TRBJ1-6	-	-	CASIGADAIDSPLHF	TGTGCCAGCATCGGCGCGGATGCAATCGACTCACCCCTCCACTTT
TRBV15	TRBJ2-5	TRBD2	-	CATSRAPSGSQTQYF	TGTGCCACCAGCAGAGCCCCTAGCGGGAGTCAGACCCAGTACTTC
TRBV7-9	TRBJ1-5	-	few	CASSWGWEGNQPQHF	TGTGCCAGCAGCTGGGGATGGGAAGGCAATCAGCCCCAGCATTTT
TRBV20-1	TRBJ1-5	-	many	CSAARGAGNQPQHF	TGCAGTGCCGCCCGGGGGGCGGGCAATCAGCCCCAGCATTTT
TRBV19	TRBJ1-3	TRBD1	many	CASSSSNRDRSGNTIYF	TGTGCCAGTAGTAGTTCAAACCGGGACAGGTCCGGAAACACCATATATTTT
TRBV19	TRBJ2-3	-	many	CASSITPDKTDTQYF	TGTGCCAGTAGTATCACACCGGACAAAACAGATACGCAGTATTTT
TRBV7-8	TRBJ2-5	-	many	CASSLGTAEETQYF	TGTGCCAGCAGCCTAGGGACTGCGGAGGAGACCCAGTACTTC
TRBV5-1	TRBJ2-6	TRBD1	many	CASSLPGQGGLGSGANVLTF	TGCGCCAGCAGCTTACCGGGACAGGGAGGTCTCGGCTCTGGGGCCAACGTCCTGACTTTC
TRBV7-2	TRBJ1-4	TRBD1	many	CASSSGGAVVEKLFF	TGTGCCAGCAGTTCAGGGGGCGCGGTTGTGGAAAAACTGTTTTTT
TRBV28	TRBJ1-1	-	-	CASLGVGRLNTEAFF	TGTGCCAGCTTAGGGGTGGGGCGGTTGAACACTGAAGCTTTCTTT
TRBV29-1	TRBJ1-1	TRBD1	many	CSVEGVWDRGEAFF	TGCAGCGTTGAAGGGGTGTGGGACAGGGGAGAAGCTTTCTTT
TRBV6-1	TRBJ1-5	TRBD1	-	CAGGQGSNQPQHF	TGTGCCGGTGGACAGGGCAGCAATCAGCCCCAGCATTTT
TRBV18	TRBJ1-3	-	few	CASSPPNRAGFRSGNTIYF	TGTGCCAGCTCACCACCGAACAGGGCGGGCTTTCGCTCTGGAAACACCATATATTTT
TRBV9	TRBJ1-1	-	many	CASSRGNGNTEAFF	TGTGCCAGCAGCCGAGGTAACGGGAACACTGAAGCTTTCTTT
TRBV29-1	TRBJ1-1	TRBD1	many	CSVKTYRDRAEAFF	TGCAGCGTTAAGACCTACCGGGACAGGGCTGAAGCTTTCTTT
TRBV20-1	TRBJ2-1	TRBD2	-	CSATPLTSDPRGEQFF	TGCAGTGCTACCCCACTGACTAGCGATCCACGAGGCGAGCAGTTCTTC
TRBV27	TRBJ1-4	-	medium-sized	CASSTGQRRGLFF	TGTGCCAGCAGTACAGGACAGCGGAGAGGGCTGTTTTTT
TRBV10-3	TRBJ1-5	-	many	CAISESNLDNQPQHF	TGTGCCATCAGTGAGTCGAATCTCGACAATCAGCCCCAGCATTTT
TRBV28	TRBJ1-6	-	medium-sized	CASRETDGLYSPLHF	TGTGCCAGCAGGGAGACTGACGGCCTCTATTCACCCCTCCACTTT
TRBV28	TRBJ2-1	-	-	CASSLSYEQFF	TGTGCCAGCAGTTTATCGTATGAGCAGTTCTTC
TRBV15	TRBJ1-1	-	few	CATSRVFRDTRPEAFF	TGTGCCACCAGCAGAGTATTCAGAGACACTCGGCCTGAAGCTTTCTTT
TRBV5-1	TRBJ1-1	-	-	CASSSVQGLFTEAFF	TGCGCCAGCAGCTCGGTACAGGGTTTATTCACTGAAGCTTTCTTT
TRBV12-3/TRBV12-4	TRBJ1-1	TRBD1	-	CAINYPTGTGGEAFF	TGTGCCATTAACTACCCGACCGGGACAGGGGGCGAAGCTTTCTTT
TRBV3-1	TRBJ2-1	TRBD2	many	CASSQDSGGFLNEQFF	TGTGCCAGCAGCCAAGATAGCGGGGGGTTCCTTAATGAGCAGTTCTTC
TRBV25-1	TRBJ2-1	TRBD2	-	CASSDPSGRAGVDEQFF	TGTGCCAGCAGTGATCCTAGCGGGAGGGCGGGTGTCGATGAGCAGTTCTTC
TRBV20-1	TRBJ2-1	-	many	CSIDRTIDNEQFF	TGCAGTATTGACCGGACTATTGACAATGAGCAGTTCTTC
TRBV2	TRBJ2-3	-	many	CASSGLALRGGTQYF	TGTGCCAGCAGTGGGCTAGCGCTAAGGGGCGGTACGCAGTATTTT